The clone carrying this TCR beta chain was seen a few times. Authors' analysis steps: Estimation of nucleated cell counts was performed using reference gene primer amplification. Some clones are missing from TCRdb's copy, which holds only in-frame ones; the method was immunoSEQ multiplex PCR. That table gives V, J and clone size, and the DNA gave D and trimming. The sample shows 45,000 to 65,000 clones, roughly 87% of them seen only once. This record comes from a study of blood T cell repertoires in COVID-19. In the study overall: Both acute and convalescent COVID-19 samples were obtained from the United States, Italy and Spain. The analysed material was cDNA or gDNA that came from T cells, B-cell-depleted T cells, or PBMCs.

CDR1 and CDR2 from the germline V gene are MNHEY and SVGEGT. The CDR3 is made up of 15 amino acids. Trimming shortened V by 5 bases and J by 9 bases, and 23 bases separated the two germline ends. The chain couples TRBV6-2 or TRBV6-3 to TRBJ2-7; D is perhaps TRBD1 (6 bases). The sample consisted of peripheral blood. The clonotype was recovered from a man in his 60s with active COVID-19. In nucleotides, the CDR3 is TGTGCCAGCAGTCGGCAGGACAGTCATCTACGTGTGCAGTACTTC. Amino acids: CASSRQDSHLRVQYF.